This T cell receptor beta chain stems from a study of tumor-infiltrating lymphocytes in primary liver carcinoma (dated by TCRdb to about 2017). About the study as a whole: Of the five patients (three men and two women, aged 30 to 69 years), four had hepatocellular carcinoma and one had combined HCC and intrahepatic cholangiocarcinoma. The tumors of the five patients were staged as T1-T3 N0M0, with maximum diameters ranging from roughly 4 to 10 cm. Each sample produced about 3.5 to 8 million productive TCRbeta reads, and read depth showed no significant difference between tissue types. For each liver tumor, the study sampled five regions along with adjacent normal tissue and blood, and applied TCRbeta repertoire sequencing, expression microarrays and whole-exome sequencing. TCRbeta repertoire sequencing covered 35 or so specimens from 5 patients: about 25 tumor regions, 5 adjacent noncancerous liver tissues and 5 peripheral blood samples. Agilent mRNA microarray profiling was performed on the roughly 24 tumor region samples to relate TCRbeta repertoire diversity to the local molecular phenotype. Technical replicate repertoires showed high reproducibility, with mean shared-clone rates roughly 0.88 and correlation coefficients above 0.95.

What the work shows at the level of the full study, not this receptor alone: Only about 7-24% of top clones were found in all five regions of a tumor, suggesting spatial heterogeneity of tumor-infiltrating T cells. The study included only five patients, and the authors note findings should be validated in a larger study. Since the samples were bulk and unsorted, there was no way to compare CD4+ and CD8+ T cell repertoires. The top 250 clones accounted for a significantly greater share of the repertoire in tumors than in blood (p = 0.039). Only the TCR beta chain was sequenced, which likely underestimates true repertoire diversity because unpaired alpha chains were not captured. Repertoire overlap was higher between tumor regions (mean roughly 35%) than tumor-adjacent (approximately 17%) or tumor-blood (14%) pairs, consistent with antigen-driven expansion.

TCRbeta-specific cDNA was reverse-transcribed from roughly 500 ng total RNA using a constant-region primer and ProtoScript II reverse transcriptase. Construction of the TCRbeta libraries relied on three nested rounds of multiplex PCR, following a slightly modified ARM-PCR procedure. Multiplex TRBV1-TRBV30 forward primers and a Cbeta reverse primer were used in the first two PCR rounds, each of which was run for around 9 cycles. Sample barcodes and Illumina adapters were added in a final 25-cycle PCR with Deep VentR polymerase. Before sequencing, amplicons of 200-500 bp were gel-purified using a QIAquick gel extraction kit. The TCRbeta amplicons were sequenced with 250-bp paired-end reads on an Illumina HiSeq 2500. As for how the authors treated the data: Reads were quality-trimmed with Trimmomatic v0.33, and paired reads were merged with FLASH v1.2.11 to recover full CDR3 sequences. MiGEC v1.2.1b assigned V, D and J germline segments to the rearranged TCRbeta sequences. Clonotype statistics and Shannon-Wiener diversity indices were calculated with VDJtools v1.0.0. Except for diversity analysis, only each sample's 250 most abundant clonotypes were used in subsequent analyses to reduce sampling bias. TCRdb ran its own pipeline on the public reads, namely fastp trimming at Q25 and MiXCR clone calling, and kept in-frame beta chains. Merged by CDR3 protein, the rows form single entries marked with the most common genes and DNA. V and J calls and clone size were set by TCRdb, not the authors. Counted in this sample were approximately 99,000 distinct CDR3 sequences; approximately 68% of them appeared once. The ten largest make up over 9% of the sample.

For CDR1 and CDR2, the germline V gene lists SQVTM and ANQGSEA. Including cysteine and phenylalanine, the CDR3 has 13 amino acids. The retained sequence is limited to the CDR3, 39 bases, with the frame set at the first base. Trimming costs V 8 bases and J 3 bases, and their ends lie 17 bases apart. Turning to this clonotype: No antigen is known for it. A much larger clone differs from this one at a single base, so this may be a read error.

Total RNA and DNA were co-extracted from about 20-30 mg of bulk tissue with the AllPrep DNA/RNA mini kit, without cell sorting. Four to six patients with histopathologically diagnosed primary liver carcinoma underwent surgical resection in China between 2015 and 2016. At the time of sampling, the patients were treatment-naive and had chronic HBV infection. Five spatially separated regions were sampled per tumor: superior, inferior, left-lateral and right-lateral poles, plus the tumor centre. More than 85% viable tumor cells were found by histology in every tumor sample. Fresh tumor and adjacent tissue pieces were bisected, with one half stored in RNAlater at -80 degrees C and the other half sent for histology.

The sequence derives from a woman in her sixties or seventies with primary liver carcinoma and hepatitis B virus infection. The rearrangement combines TRBV29-1 with TRBJ2-7, with the D gene too uncertain to name. Sequenced input: liver tumor tissue from sampling region 5. The cell subset or site tag for this specimen amounts to: tumor region T5, tumor centre. CDR3 reads: CSILFAPGYEQYF. The DNA sequence is as follows: TGCAGCATTCTTTTCGCCCCAGGCTACGAGCAGTACTTC.